The T cell receptor beta chain under discussion was sequenced for a study of CD8 T cells in Susac syndrome. The sequenced target, TCR beta, came from blood CD8+ and CD4+ T cells. Germline V gene sequence: CDR1 SGDLS, CDR2 YYNGEE. The CDR3 extends over 16 amino acids. V lost 0 bases and J lost 2, with 9 bases in between. The RNA input was about 0.45 to 1 ug, and it was reverse transcribed with random hexamers. Each CDR3 protein gets one entry after TCRdb re-called the immunoSEQ multiplex PCR reads with MiXCR. The sample holds approximately 200,000 distinct CDR3 sequences, 90% to 95% seen once. The rearrangement uses TRBV9 and TRBJ2-6; D is unresolved. This clonotype originated in a human donor with multiple sclerosis. Material for sequencing was CD8+ T cells from PBMCs. The CDR3 loop is CASSVASVAGANVLTF. CDR3 sequence (DNA): TGTGCCAGCAGCGTAGCTTCGGTAGCTGGGGCCAACGTCCTGACTTTC.